This TCR beta chain comes out of a study of blood T cell repertoires in COVID-19. Study background: The United States, Italy and Spain were the sources of the acute and convalescent COVID-19 samples. PBMCs, B-cell-depleted T cells, or T cells provided the cDNA or gDNA that made up the material.

The CDR3 spans 12 residues. V lost 7 bases and J 5 bases, leaving 11 bases between the germline ends. Germline V gene sequence: CDR1 MDHEN, CDR2 SYDVKM. Seattle patients were enrolled while actively infected and followed longitudinally. Original handling: Nucleated cell number was recorded as an estimate derived from reference gene primer amplification. Clones were sequenced by immunoSEQ multiplex PCR, and TCRdb holds only the in-frame ones, with some missing. The V and J calls and the clone size are those of that table, but D and trimming were determined from the DNA. The sample yields 55,000 to 70,000 clones, roughly 90% seen once. This clone was detected only a few times.

Sequencing was carried out using peripheral blood. This receptor was taken from a man aged 40-49 years with COVID-19, enrolled during active disease. This chain connects TRBV28 to TRBJ1-1; D remains ambiguous. This chain's CDR3 is CASKFGVTEAFF. For the CDR3, the DNA is TGTGCCAGCAAATTCGGGGTTACTGAAGCTTTCTTT.